This T cell receptor (beta chain) is from a study of CD8 T cells in Susac syndrome. Study results and caveats: The study admitted that it had a relatively small number of individuals in its TCR sequencing and HLA analysis.

A word on this clonotype: Its antigen is unidentified.

CDR3 length: 17 amino acids. Germline assignment: CDR1 SGHVS and CDR2 FQNEAQ. The junction had 19 bases not matched to a gene; V was cut back by 7 bases and J by 7 bases. TCR beta sequencing was performed on blood CD8+ and CD4+ T cells. TEMRA cells were enriched by FACS, and CD4+ and CD8+ T cells were negatively isolated. The RNA input was about 0.5 to 1 ug, and it was reverse transcribed with random hexamers. The method of amplification for TCR beta CDR3 was immunoSEQ multiplex PCR, covering 54 Vbeta and 13 Jbeta. TCRdb re-derived calls from the immunoSEQ multiplex PCR reads in MiXCR, one entry per CDR3 protein. Of hundreds of thousands of distinct CDR3 sequences listed, approximately 91% were seen once; the top ten hold around 0.18%.

Sequencing was performed on CD8+ T cells from PBMCs. The chain joins TRBV7-8 to TRBJ1-2, with 9 bases matching TRBD1. This clonotype was sampled from a human donor with multiple sclerosis. Here the CDR3 reads CASIEIPGGGTGFGYTF. The CDR3 DNA sequence: TGTGCCAGCATCGAAATACCAGGGGGCGGGACAGGGTTTGGCTACACCTTC.